The 32 T cell receptor beta chains given below trace back to one sample, sequenced in a study of blood T cells in healthy people across ages. A second PCR, run for about 6 to 12 cycles, used a sample-barcoded 5' primer plus a J-beta primer mix. TCRdb redid the calling of the 5' RACE reads with MiXCR, one entry per CDR3 protein. The table lists around 1,600,000 distinct CDR3 sequences, approximately 43% of them singletons, with under 5% in the top ten. The specimen sequenced was blood. The receptors come from a young woman in good health.

This clonotype showed up just a few times. This chain connects TRBV10-3 to TRBJ2-7, with a weak D call TRBD1 (6 bases). Germline CDR1 and CDR2: ENHRY and SYGVKD. Trimming cost V 2 bases and J 5 bases, with 22 bases left between them. The CDR3 totals 17 residues. The CDR3 coding sequence is TGTGCCATCAGTGAGCCCTCCGGATGGGGGCTTGGCGACGAGCAGTACTTC. Amino acids: CAISEPSGWGLGDEQYF.

The sample holds a few counts of this clonotype. The chain links TRBV20-1 to TRBJ2-3; the match to TRBD2 covers 11 bases. V lost 3 bases and J lost 0; bases outside the gene matches: 5. Germline CDR1 DFQATT, CDR2 SNEGSKA (reference sequence). The CDR3 spans 16 residues. The CDR3 sequence: CSARRLAGPSTDTQYF. CDR3 sequence (DNA): TGCAGTGCTAGGAGACTAGCGGGACCTAGCACAGATACGCAGTATTTT.

Of note for this clonotype: It is likely a read error, because the conserved phenylalanine at the end of the CDR3 is missing. The chain joins TRBV18 to TRBJ1-2; D is unresolved. V was cut by 3 bases and J by 6 bases, with 20 bases left in between. The CDR3 consists of 16 residues. Germline V gene lookup returns CDR1 KGHSH and CDR2 LQKENI. The CDR3 is CASSPRRTVQGDGYTL. CDR3 sequence (DNA): TGTGCCAGCTCACCGCGCCGGACGGTTCAAGGCGATGGCTACACCCTC.

Worth noting for this clonotype: One end of the junction fails to match germline, which may point to a read error. This chain connects TRBV6-5 to TRBJ1-6; maybe TRBD1 (6 bases). CDR1 is MNHEY and CDR2 is SVGAGI in the germline V gene. This CDR3 contains 15 residues. This CDR3 reads CAGTTGTMLSSPLHF. The DNA for the CDR3 is TGCGCCGGTACCACAGGGACGATGTTAAGTTCACCCCTCCACTTT.

The V gene is TRBV6-1, the J gene TRBJ1-3; TRBD1 is a possible D gene (5 bases). The CDR3 is made up of 16 amino acids. Trimming pared 5 bases from V and 0 bases from J, leaving 14 bases between. Germline values: CDR1 MNHNS, CDR2 SASEGT. Here the CDR3 DNA reads TGTGCCAGCAGTCAACAAGGGGCGTTCTCTGGAAACACCATATATTTT. Residues: CASSQQGAFSGNTIYF.

This clonotype was recorded a few times. V and J are TRBV9 and TRBJ1-2; perhaps TRBD1 as D (6 bases). There are 13 residues in the CDR3. The V end lost 0 bases, the J end lost 8 bases, and 11 bases lay between the germline ends. The germline CDR1 and CDR2 sequences are SGDLS and YYNGEE. CDR3 sequence: CASSVAGAQGYTF. The CDR3 nucleotides read TGTGCCAGCAGCGTAGCAGGGGCGCAGGGCTACACCTTC.

This clonotype was found a few times. This sequence joins TRBV7-9 and TRBJ2-2; no definite D call. Trimming took 1 base from V and 7 from J, leaving 7 bases between them. Germline V CDR1 and CDR2: SEHNR, FQNEAQ (reference sequence). The CDR3 consists of 13 residues. CDR3 sequence: CASSLEAIGELFF. CDR3 in DNA: TGTGCCAGCAGCTTAGAGGCCATCGGGGAGCTGTTTTTT.

A few counts support this clonotype. This chain links TRBV6-2 or TRBV6-3 with TRBJ1-1, with D hard to call. V was pared by 6 bases and J by 3 bases, with 8 bases between. CDR1 and CDR2 from the germline V gene are MNHEY and SVGEGT. The CDR3 consists of 12 residues. The CDR3 DNA reads TGTGCCAGCAGCGGACTGTACACTGAAGCTTTCTTT. Protein: CASSGLYTEAFF.

In its sample, this clonotype was seen once. The chain has TRBV28 and TRBJ2-1; 8 nucleotides agree with TRBD1. Trimming removed 6 bases from V and 4 bases from J; junction bases left unmatched: 11. CDR1 is MDHEN and CDR2 is SYDVKM in the germline V gene. The CDR3 runs 16 residues. This CDR3 is CASSPGGRGLYNEQFF. The CDR3 coding sequence is TGTGCCAGCAGCCCTGGGGGCAGGGGGCTTTACAATGAGCAGTTCTTC.

The chain combines TRBV20-1 with TRBJ1-1; D call uncertain. This CDR3 spans 15 amino acids. Trimming removed 5 bases from V and 0 bases from J, with 16 bases in between. Germline assignment: CDR1 DFQATT and CDR2 SNEGSKA (reference sequence). In nucleotides, the CDR3 is TGCAGTGCTGAAAGCCGCCGAGAAGTGAACACTGAAGCTTTCTTT. It yields the protein CSAESRREVNTEAFF.

The chain carries TRBV4-1 and TRBJ1-4; the D is unclear. Between the trimmed V and J ends, which lost 1 base and 5 bases, there was a span of 11 bases. This CDR3 spans 15 amino acids. The V gene's germline CDR1 is MGHRA and CDR2 YSYEKL. CDR3 nucleotides: TGCGCCAGCAGCCAAGTGGGCCTGTCGAATGAAAAACTGTTTTTT. Residues: CASSQVGLSNEKLFF.

This clonotype was picked up a small number of times. The chain joins TRBV7-9 to TRBJ2-7, with D perhaps matching TRBD1 (5 bases). Deletions cut 5 bases from V and 6 bases from J, with 14 bases between. Germline V gene lookup returns CDR1 SEHNR and CDR2 FQNEAQ (reference sequence). This CDR3 has 13 amino acids. The CDR3 nucleotides read TGTGCCAGCAGCCCTAAGGGGCGAATCGAGCAGTACTTC. It encodes CASSPKGRIEQYF.

CDR3 in DNA: TGTGCCAGCAGACAGGGGCCAACGTGGGAGACCCAGTACTTC. This sequence encodes CASRQGPTWETQYF. V gene TRBV3-1 combines with J gene TRBJ2-7, with TRBD1 matching over 7 bases. The tail of the sequence fits TRBJ2-5 better, so the J call may be wrong. The CDR3 extends over 14 amino acids. CDR1 is LGHDT, CDR2 YNNKEL, per germline (reference sequence).

The chain has TRBV27 and TRBJ2-7; possible D gene TRBD2, 6 bases. The CDR3 spans 14 residues. Trimming shortened V by 5 bases and J by 2 bases, and 13 bases separated the two germline ends. In germline, CDR1 is MNHEY, CDR2 SMNVEV (reference sequence). In DNA form, the CDR3 reads TGTGCCAGCAGTGCGGGGCTGGGGACCTACGAGCAGTACTTC. It encodes CASSAGLGTYEQYF.

V is TRBV29-1 and J is TRBJ2-7, with TRBD1 matching 7 bases. The V segment lost 6 bases and the J segment 1 base; nucleotides outside the gene matches: 9. Looked up from germline, CDR1 is SQVTM and CDR2 is ANQGSEA. This CDR3 has 14 residues. CDR3 protein: CSVQRQGASYEQYF. The CDR3 DNA reads TGCAGCGTACAACGACAGGGCGCTTCCTACGAGCAGTACTTC.

The rearrangement links TRBV7-8 to TRBJ2-3, with TRBD1 as a possible D gene (6 bases). V was pared by 1 base and J by 5 bases, with 16 bases between. This CDR3 has 16 residues. The germline CDR1 and CDR2 sequences are SGHVS and FQNEAQ. CDR3 residues: CASSLGQVGLKDTQYF. The CDR3 DNA follows: TGTGCCAGCAGCTTAGGACAGGTGGGGTTGAAAGATACGCAGTATTTT.

The chain joins TRBV20-1 to TRBJ2-7; D assignment may be TRBD1 or TRBD2 (5 bases each). The CDR3 consists of 15 residues. V was trimmed by 2 bases and J by 1 base, leaving 15 bases between them. Germline V CDR1 and CDR2: DFQATT, SNEGSKA (reference sequence). CDR3 amino acids: CSARLGDRMSYEQYF. CDR3 coding DNA: TGCAGTGCTAGATTGGGGGATAGAATGTCCTACGAGCAGTACTTC.

The rearrangement joins TRBV7-9 to TRBJ1-1; unclear D gene. Trimming cost V 5 bases and J 4 bases, with 11 bases left between them. Germline V gives CDR1 SEHNR, CDR2 FQNEAQ (reference sequence). This CDR3 has 13 residues. DNA for the CDR3: TGTGCCAGCAGCCGGACGGAGGGCACTGAAGCTTTCTTT. It yields the protein CASSRTEGTEAFF. The variable domain in full, with the rest retrieved from reference TRBV7-9 and TRBJ1-1, is DTGVSQNPRHKITKRGQNVTFRCDPISEHNRLYWYRQTLGQGPEFLTYFQNEAQLEKSRLLSDRFSAERPKGSFSTLEIQRTEQGDSAMYLCASSRTEGTEAFFGQGTRLTVV.

V gene TRBV7-9 combines with J gene TRBJ1-4, with TRBD1 as a possible D gene (5 bases). The germline V gene has CDR1 SEHNR and CDR2 FQNEAQ (reference sequence). The CDR3 length is 15 residues. Trimming shortened V by 7 bases and J by 6 bases, and 18 bases separated the two germline ends. The CDR3: CASNPTNGRDEKLFF. CDR3 sequence (DNA): TGTGCCAGCAACCCGACGAACGGCAGGGATGAAAAACTGTTTTTT.

This clonotype showed up just a few times. The rearrangement uses TRBV7-9 and TRBJ2-1; D is ambiguous. CDR3 length equals 16 residues. CDR1 SEHNR and CDR2 FQNEAQ come from the germline V gene (reference sequence). V was trimmed by 0 bases and J by 0 bases, leaving 9 bases between them. The CDR3 DNA reads as TGTGCCAGCAGCTTAGCTGGGTGGGGCTCCTACAATGAGCAGTTCTTC. Translating it yields CASSLAGWGSYNEQFF. Combining the CDR3 with reference TRBV7-9 and TRBJ2-1 gives the whole variable domain DTGVSQNPRHKITKRGQNVTFRCDPISEHNRLYWYRQTLGQGPEFLTYFQNEAQLEKSRLLSDRFSAERPKGSFSTLEIQRTEQGDSAMYLCASSLAGWGSYNEQFFGPGTRLTVL.

V usage is TRBV20-1 and J usage is TRBJ1-5, with D unclear. The V end was cut by 6 bases, the J end by 2 bases, with 17 bases between. The CDR3 length is 15 residues. Germline lookup yields CDR1 DFQATT and CDR2 SNEGSKA (reference sequence). CDR3 nucleotides: TGCAGTGCCCGATTAATGGGGAGCGGCAATCAGCCCCAGCATTTT. This gives the protein CSARLMGSGNQPQHF.

The V gene is TRBV12-3 or TRBV12-4, the J gene TRBJ2-1; D is possibly TRBD1 or TRBD2 (5 bases each). The CDR3 has 10 residues. V lost 8 bases, J lost 15 bases, and 14 bases lay in between. The CDR3, as DNA: TGTGCCAGCGGCCGGGACCGCGGGTTCTTC. As protein: CASGRDRGFF.

The chain is built from TRBV7-2 and TRBJ1-1; D is possibly TRBD1 (5 bases). Germline-derived CDR1 and CDR2 are SGHTA and FQGNSA. This CDR3 contains 15 residues. V was cut by 5 bases and J by 1 base, with 14 bases left in between. The CDR3 bases are TGTGCCAGCAGCCTAGGGGAGGGTTCGAACACTGAAGCTTTCTTT. This codes for CASSLGEGSNTEAFF. The complete variable domain, with remaining parts taken from reference TRBV7-2 and TRBJ1-1, reads GAGVSQSPSNKVTEKGKDVELRCDPISGHTALYWYRQSLGQGLEFLIYFQGNSAPDKSGLPSDRFSAERTGGSVSTLTIQRTQQEDSAVYLCASSLGEGSNTEAFFGQGTRLTVV.

V is TRBV5-6 and J is TRBJ1-6, with D possibly being TRBD1 (6 bases). The CDR3 spans 14 residues. V shed 3 bases and J shed 9 bases, with 13 bases lying between them. CDR1 SGHDT and CDR2 YYEEEE come from the germline V gene. CDR3 bases: TGTGCCAGCAGCTCGCCGACAGGCTCTTCACCCCTCCACTTT. This gives the protein CASSSPTGSSPLHF.

The rearrangement joins TRBV20-1 to TRBJ1-2, with D hard to call. Germline CDR1 DFQATT, CDR2 SNEGSKA (reference sequence). CDR3 length: 12 residues. Trimming cost V 0 bases and J 8 bases, with 10 bases left between them. CDR3 nucleotides: TGCAGTGCTAGAGACCCGGCGGCGGGCTACACCTTC. This codes for CSARDPAAGYTF.

CDR3 in amino acids: CASIPGQSYEQYF. CDR3 coding DNA: TGTGCCAGCATCCCCGGACAATCCTACGAGCAGTACTTC. The V gene is TRBV9, the J gene TRBJ2-7; D may be TRBD1 (5 bases). Germline loops: CDR1 SGDLS, CDR2 YYNGEE. This CDR3 region has 13 residues. With 6 bases removed from V and 1 base from J, the gap between germline ends came to 11 bases.

This clonotype was observed a handful of times. The gene calls are TRBV7-9 and TRBJ2-2, with D possibly matching TRBD1 (6 bases). The V gene lost 6 bases and the J gene lost 1 base, with 15 bases spanning the gap. The CDR3 spans 16 residues. The germline V gene encodes CDR1 SEHNR and CDR2 FQNEAQ (reference sequence). In DNA, the CDR3 is TGTGCCAGCAGGTCCCTAGGGGGTCAGAACACCGGGGAGCTGTTTTTT. Translation gives CASRSLGGQNTGELFF.

The chain has TRBV20-1 and TRBJ1-5; 9 bases match TRBD1. CDR1 and CDR2 from the germline V gene are DFQATT and SNEGSKA (reference sequence). V dropped 3 bases and J dropped 7; count of bases not matched to a gene: 16. The CDR3 has 17 residues. CDR3 nucleotide sequence: TGCAGTGCTAGGGAATGGGACAGGGCCGAAATCGCCCAGCCCCAGCATTTT. This encodes CSAREWDRAEIAQPQHF.

In its sample, this clonotype was seen a few times. This chain joins TRBV20-1 and TRBJ1-6, with D perhaps TRBD1 (5 bases). The CDR3 has 12 amino acids. Germline assignment: CDR1 DFQATT and CDR2 SNEGSKA (reference sequence). V was cut by 5 bases and J by 8 bases, with 10 bases left in between. CDR3 DNA sequence: TGCAGTGCTGCCTCAGGGTATTCACCCCTCCACTTT. Translation: CSAASGYSPLHF.

This sequence joins TRBV4-3 and TRBJ1-2, with D uncertain. The V gene's germline CDR1 is LGHNA and CDR2 YSLEER. V dropped 0 bases and J dropped 2 bases, with 13 bases sitting between them. This CDR3 contains 16 residues. CDR3 bases: TGCGCCAGCAGCCAAGATGAGCCCCTGGGGAACTATGGCTACACCTTC. It codes for CASSQDEPLGNYGYTF.

In this sample, this clonotype turned up once. This chain connects TRBV27 to TRBJ2-4; D unclear. Near its end, the DNA agrees better with TRBJ2-7, so the J call may be wrong. The CDR3 has 13 amino acids. Germline loops: CDR1 MNHEY, CDR2 SMNVEV (reference sequence). The CDR3 loop reads CASSVYPSYEQYF. The CDR3 DNA reads as TGTGCCAGCAGTGTATATCCATCCTACGAGCAGTACTTC.

The J gene is TRBJ1-2, the V gene TRBV7-9; no clear D gene. Trimming stripped 5 bases from V and 9 bases from J, with 19 bases between. CDR1 SEHNR and CDR2 FQNEAQ come from the germline V gene (reference sequence). The length of the CDR3 is 14 residues. Written as DNA, the CDR3 is TGTGCCAGCAGCAATGGCCTGGTCCTGGATCGCTACACCTTC. This codes for CASSNGLVLDRYTF.